This T cell receptor (beta chain) was profiled in a study of early T cells in non-severe SARS-CoV-2 infection. Study in general: The chains were unpaired, and the sequenced material was bulk RNA from unsorted whole blood.

This clonotype was counted a few times. In germline, CDR1 is SGHRS, CDR2 YFSETQ. This CDR3 has 13 residues. The V end lost 0 bases, the J end lost 5 bases, and 6 bases lay between the germline ends. The TCR library protocol was used to attach unique molecular identifiers. These identifiers were attached to individual cDNA molecules. Each CDR3 protein gets one entry after TCRdb re-called the 5' RACE reads with MiXCR. The sample yields approximately 69,000 distinct CDR3 sequences, roughly 11% seen once. The sample was whole blood, taken at baseline. The receptor's source is an adult who was a healthcare worker with PCR-confirmed SARS-CoV-2 infection or an uninfected control (not recorded which). The gene calls are TRBV5-1 and TRBJ2-1; D uncertain. The CDR3 nucleotides are TGCGCCAGCAGCTTGGTCGGAGACAATGAGCAGTTCTTC. This gives the protein CASSLVGDNEQFF.